The rows below give T cell receptor beta chains drawn from one sample of a study of liver allograft versus peripheral blood T cells. Each CDR3 protein gets one entry after TCRdb re-called the reads with MiXCR. Of under 15,000 distinct CDR3 sequences in the sample, 18% were seen once. The receptors were gathered from a human patient who had a liver transplant. The graft donor may have given rise to some T cells. The CDR3 runs from the conserved cysteine through the conserved F or W. D genes are given only for firm matches. Expanded clones are given a class, and other clones once, few, many or no size at all.

clone size: many; CDR3 length: 14; J gene: TRBJ2-5; V gene: TRBV18; D gene: TRBD2; CDR3 protein: CASSPSTSPETQYF; CDR3 DNA: TGTGCCAGCTCACCCTCGACTAGCCCGGAGACCCAGTACTTC
clone size: medium-sized; CDR3 length: 14; J gene: TRBJ2-3; V gene: TRBV18; D gene: .; CDR3 protein: CASSLRSGDNTQYF; CDR3 DNA: TGTGCCAGCTCACTTCGGAGCGGGGACAATACGCAGTATTTT
clone size: many; CDR3 length: 14; J gene: TRBJ2-7; V gene: TRBV18; D gene: .; CDR3 protein: CASSPGHSGYEQYF; CDR3 DNA: TGTGCCAGCTCACCAGGGCATTCCGGCTACGAGCAGTACTTC
clone size: .; CDR3 length: 15; J gene: TRBJ2-7; V gene: TRBV18; D gene: TRBD1; CDR3 protein: CASSPGTGFSYEQYF; CDR3 DNA: TGTGCCAGCTCACCAGGGACAGGGTTCTCCTACGAGCAGTACTTC
clone size: .; CDR3 length: 14; J gene: TRBJ2-7; V gene: TRBV7-9; D gene: TRBD1; CDR3 protein: CASSSRTGGLEQYF; CDR3 DNA: TGTGCCAGCAGTTCACGGACAGGGGGGCTCGAGCAGTACTTC
clone size: few; CDR3 length: 15; J gene: TRBJ1-5; V gene: TRBV20-1; D gene: TRBD1; CDR3 protein: CSALTGGSRNQPQHF; CDR3 DNA: TGCAGTGCACTTACAGGGGGTTCGAGGAATCAGCCCCAGCATTTT
clone size: few; CDR3 length: 13; J gene: TRBJ2-7; V gene: TRBV14; D gene: .; CDR3 protein: CASSPRVSGEQYF; CDR3 DNA: TGTGCCAGCAGCCCCCGGGTCTCGGGCGAGCAGTACTTC
clone size: few; CDR3 length: 13; J gene: TRBJ1-3; V gene: TRBV5-5; D gene: .; CDR3 protein: CASSLYTGNTIYF; CDR3 DNA: TGTGCCAGCAGCTTGTATACAGGAAACACCATATATTTT
clone size: .; CDR3 length: 11; J gene: TRBJ1-1; V gene: TRBV29-1; D gene: .; CDR3 protein: CSTGPTMKAFF; CDR3 DNA: TGCAGCACCGGGCCGACTATGAAAGCTTTCTTT
clone size: .; CDR3 length: 13; J gene: TRBJ2-1; V gene: TRBV12-3/TRBV12-4; D gene: TRBD2; CDR3 protein: CASSSKGWTRGFF; CDR3 DNA: TGTGCCAGCAGCTCTAAGGGGTGGACTAGGGGGTTCTTC
clone size: many; CDR3 length: 14; J gene: TRBJ1-4; V gene: TRBV6-5; D gene: .; CDR3 protein: CASIGVGLNEKLFF; CDR3 DNA: TGTGCCAGCATTGGGGTTGGGCTTAATGAAAAACTGTTTTTT
clone size: few; CDR3 length: 13; J gene: TRBJ1-5; V gene: TRBV7-2; D gene: TRBD1; CDR3 protein: CASSAGQGLTQHF; CDR3 DNA: TGTGCCAGCAGCGCCGGACAGGGTTTGACCCAGCATTTT
clone size: few; CDR3 length: 14; J gene: TRBJ1-5; V gene: TRBV19; D gene: .; CDR3 protein: CASSKDRFNQPQHF; CDR3 DNA: TGTGCCAGTAGTAAGGACAGATTCAATCAGCCCCAGCATTTT
clone size: medium-sized; CDR3 length: 15; J gene: TRBJ2-2; V gene: TRBV19; D gene: TRBD2; CDR3 protein: CASSKLAGVTGELFF; CDR3 DNA: TGTGCCAGTAGTAAACTAGCGGGAGTCACCGGGGAGCTGTTTTTT
clone size: many; CDR3 length: 14; J gene: TRBJ1-5; V gene: TRBV30; D gene: .; CDR3 protein: CAWRTGVSNQPQHF; CDR3 DNA: TGTGCCTGGAGGACCGGCGTTAGCAATCAGCCCCAGCATTTT
clone size: many; CDR3 length: 15; J gene: TRBJ1-1; V gene: TRBV6-2/TRBV6-3; D gene: .; CDR3 protein: CASSYRPLKNTEAFF; CDR3 DNA: TGTGCCAGCAGTTACAGGCCGTTAAAAAACACTGAAGCTTTCTTT
clone size: .; CDR3 length: 17; J gene: TRBJ2-5; V gene: TRBV28; D gene: TRBD1; CDR3 protein: CASSSTNRQGAKETQYF; CDR3 DNA: TGTGCCAGCAGTTCTACCAATAGACAGGGGGCAAAAGAGACCCAGTACTTC
clone size: few; CDR3 length: 17; J gene: TRBJ2-3; V gene: TRBV6-2/TRBV6-3; D gene: .; CDR3 protein: CASSHGPGLLVADTQYF; CDR3 DNA: TGTGCCAGCAGCCACGGCCCCGGACTTCTCGTCGCAGATACGCAGTATTTT
clone size: .; CDR3 length: 14; J gene: TRBJ2-1; V gene: TRBV28; D gene: .; CDR3 protein: CATQGGSSYNEQFF; CDR3 DNA: TGTGCCACCCAGGGGGGGAGCTCCTACAATGAGCAGTTCTTC
clone size: few; CDR3 length: 15; J gene: TRBJ2-5; V gene: TRBV19; D gene: .; CDR3 protein: CASSIRGGTGETQYF; CDR3 DNA: TGTGCCAGTAGTATTAGGGGGGGGACGGGGGAGACCCAGTACTTC
clone size: medium-sized; CDR3 length: 13; J gene: TRBJ2-2; V gene: TRBV18; D gene: .; CDR3 protein: CASSQGTAGELFF; CDR3 DNA: TGTGCCAGCTCACAGGGGACGGCCGGGGAGCTGTTTTTT
clone size: medium-sized; CDR3 length: 15; J gene: TRBJ2-5; V gene: TRBV18; D gene: .; CDR3 protein: CASSESRLEGGTQYF; CDR3 DNA: TGTGCCAGCTCAGAAAGCCGACTAGAAGGGGGGACCCAGTACTTC
clone size: .; CDR3 length: 14; J gene: TRBJ2-1; V gene: TRBV7-3; D gene: .; CDR3 protein: CASSSAPPPSEQFF; CDR3 DNA: TGTGCCAGCAGCTCCGCTCCGCCTCCTAGCGAGCAGTTCTTC
clone size: .; CDR3 length: 15; J gene: TRBJ2-5; V gene: TRBV5-6; D gene: TRBD2; CDR3 protein: CASGVRLAGMETQYF; CDR3 DNA: TGTGCCAGCGGGGTGCGGCTAGCGGGAATGGAGACCCAGTACTTC
clone size: few; CDR3 length: 13; J gene: TRBJ2-7; V gene: TRBV6-1; D gene: .; CDR3 protein: CASSDQGGYEQYF; CDR3 DNA: TGTGCCAGCAGCGACCAGGGGGGATACGAGCAGTACTTC
clone size: .; CDR3 length: 15; J gene: TRBJ1-1; V gene: TRBV5-4; D gene: .; CDR3 protein: CASSPLTLENTEAFF; CDR3 DNA: TGTGCCAGCAGCCCGTTGACCCTCGAGAACACTGAAGCTTTCTTT
clone size: few; CDR3 length: 14; J gene: TRBJ1-1; V gene: TRBV13; D gene: TRBD1; CDR3 protein: CASSNLDRGSEAFF; CDR3 DNA: TGTGCCAGCAGCAACCTGGACAGGGGTTCTGAAGCTTTCTTT
clone size: .; CDR3 length: 18; J gene: TRBJ1-1; V gene: TRBV5-6; D gene: TRBD1; CDR3 protein: CASSPQGDPVDWNTEAFF; CDR3 DNA: TGTGCCAGCAGCCCTCAGGGGGACCCCGTCGATTGGAACACTGAAGCTTTCTTT
clone size: few; CDR3 length: 15; J gene: TRBJ2-5; V gene: TRBV10-3; D gene: TRBD2; CDR3 protein: CAISRAGARQETQYF; CDR3 DNA: TGTGCCATCAGTCGAGCGGGGGCTAGGCAAGAGACCCAGTACTTC
clone size: medium-sized; CDR3 length: 16; J gene: TRBJ1-2; V gene: TRBV24-1; D gene: .; CDR3 protein: CATSEVHSTANYGYTF; CDR3 DNA: TGTGCCACCTCAGAAGTCCACAGTACCGCTAACTATGGCTACACCTTC
clone size: few; CDR3 length: 15; J gene: TRBJ1-2; V gene: TRBV7-9; D gene: .; CDR3 protein: CASSLAGVFGYGYTF; CDR3 DNA: TGTGCCAGCAGCTTAGCGGGGGTTTTCGGGTATGGCTACACCTTC
clone size: .; CDR3 length: 15; J gene: TRBJ2-3; V gene: TRBV19; D gene: .; CDR3 protein: CASGARRAWVDTQYF; CDR3 DNA: TGTGCCAGTGGAGCCCGGAGGGCCTGGGTAGATACGCAGTATTTT
clone size: .; CDR3 length: 14; J gene: TRBJ1-4; V gene: TRBV20-1; D gene: TRBD1; CDR3 protein: CSAPPTGENEKLFF; CDR3 DNA: TGCAGTGCTCCCCCGACAGGGGAGAATGAAAAACTGTTTTTT
clone size: once; CDR3 length: 14; J gene: TRBJ2-1; V gene: TRBV30; D gene: TRBD1; CDR3 protein: CACTGTGGYNEQFF; CDR3 DNA: TGTGCCTGTACCGGGACAGGGGGCTACAATGAGCAGTTCTTC
clone size: many; CDR3 length: 14; J gene: TRBJ1-5; V gene: TRBV7-2; D gene: .; CDR3 protein: CASSSAPRSQPQHF; CDR3 DNA: TGTGCCAGCAGTTCTGCCCCAAGGAGTCAGCCCCAGCATTTT
clone size: medium-sized; CDR3 length: 15; J gene: TRBJ1-6; V gene: TRBV28; D gene: TRBD1; CDR3 protein: CASSTWDRSGSPLHF; CDR3 DNA: TGTGCCAGCAGTACCTGGGACAGGTCGGGGTCACCCCTCCACTTT
clone size: few; CDR3 length: 13; J gene: TRBJ1-1; V gene: TRBV19; D gene: .; CDR3 protein: CASSMGTNTEAFF; CDR3 DNA: TGTGCCAGTAGTATGGGGACGAACACTGAAGCTTTCTTT
clone size: many; CDR3 length: 15; J gene: TRBJ1-3; V gene: TRBV19; D gene: .; CDR3 protein: CASSRTVISGNTIYF; CDR3 DNA: TGTGCCAGTAGCAGAACAGTGATCTCTGGAAACACCATATATTTT
clone size: few; CDR3 length: 11; J gene: TRBJ1-1; V gene: TRBV12-3/TRBV12-4; D gene: .; CDR3 protein: CASSFNTEAFF; CDR3 DNA: TGTGCCAGCAGTTTTAACACTGAAGCTTTCTTT
clone size: .; CDR3 length: 15; J gene: TRBJ2-7; V gene: TRBV18; D gene: TRBD1; CDR3 protein: CASSTGQGALSEQYF; CDR3 DNA: TGTGCCAGCTCGACGGGACAGGGGGCTTTGAGCGAGCAGTACTTC
clone size: few; CDR3 length: 19; J gene: TRBJ2-1; V gene: TRBV30; D gene: TRBD2; CDR3 protein: CAFRNLAGRSGLIYNEQFF; CDR3 DNA: TGTGCCTTCAGAAACCTAGCGGGGAGATCCGGGCTAATTTACAATGAGCAGTTCTTC